The TCR beta chain under discussion was sequenced for a study of early T cells in non-severe SARS-CoV-2 infection. Turning to the study itself: Chains were not paired, and sequencing was done on bulk RNA from unsorted whole blood. Overall study results and limits: A preference for anti-spike CD8 responses marked VDJdb matching, which missed private and CD4 specificities.

Germline CDR1 and CDR2: MNHNY and SVGAGI (reference sequence). V shed 6 bases, J shed 3 bases, and the junction held 8 bases outside the gene matches. The CDR3 length is 15 residues. Unique molecular identifiers were affixed to single, distinct cDNA molecules. TCRdb reprocessed the 5' RACE reads with MiXCR, giving one entry per CDR3 protein. The repertoire includes about 83,000 distinct CDR3 sequences, 8.5% to 12% of them detected once, and around 8% sits in the top ten. On this clonotype itself: Its antigen remains unidentified.

This specimen was whole blood, taken at baseline. This chain uses TRBV6-6 with TRBJ2-1; 7 bases map to TRBD1. This TCR derives from an adult who was a healthcare worker with PCR-confirmed SARS-CoV-2 infection or an uninfected control (not recorded which). The CDR3 is CASRASTGNYNEQFF. CDR3 DNA: TGTGCCAGCAGGGCCTCGACAGGGAACTACAATGAGCAGTTCTTC.